This T cell receptor (beta chain) was observed in a study of T cells in Graves' hyperthyroidism and ophthalmopathy. Overall study: Peripheral blood specimens were obtained at initial diagnosis, prior to any treatment. General study points: Ophthalmopathy onset followed model prediction by a median roughly 6.5 months.

Per germline, CDR1 SGHRS and CDR2 YFSETQ. This CDR3 has 15 residues. V was clipped by 7 bases and J by 5 bases; unmatched bases: 13. Graves' hyperthyroidism without ophthalmopathy progression within 18 months was termed stable. Together with thyroid ultrasound, orbital computed tomography, serum thyroxine and TRAb, clinical symptoms were used for diagnoses. Template material for amplifying TCR beta CDR3 regions consisted of RNA transcripts. Using the HTBI primer set, a first-round RT-PCR was run on the TCR CDR3. TCRdb independently ran MiXCR on the multiplex PCR reads; one entry per CDR3 protein. Seen here are approximately 710,000 distinct CDR3 sequences, roughly 17% observed once, and the top ten hold roughly 15%. This clonotype was counted a few times. Its antigen remains unidentified.

The sample taken for sequencing was blood. V usage is TRBV5-1 and J usage is TRBJ2-7; 9 nucleotides match TRBD2. This clonotype originated in a man aged 45-65 years with Graves' hyperthyroidism. The CDR3 nucleotides are TGCGCCAGCGGACCTATACTAGCGGGCGGGAACGAGCAGTACTTC. It specifies CASGPILAGGNEQYF.